The rows below give T cell receptor beta chains drawn from one sample of a study of blood T cell repertoires in COVID-19. The method was immunoSEQ multiplex PCR; TCRdb's version includes in-frame clones alone and lacks a portion of them. The table shows around 52,000 clones, with around 82% occurring only once. Sequencing was performed on peripheral blood. The receptors stem from a human donor in a cohort sampled during active COVID-19. CDR3s include the opening cysteine and the closing phenylalanine or tryptophan. The D gene is left open where the match is weak. Some rows have no size entry. The others give once, few or many, or a class for an expanded clone.

V,D,J,size,DNA,CDR3
TRBV4-1,.,TRBJ1-6,.,TGCGCCAGCAGCCTCTACAGCTCGGGGGATTCACCCCTCCACTTT,CASSLYSSGDSPLHF
TRBV29-1,.,TRBJ1-1,.,TGCAGCGTTTTCCAGGGTTCAGGGAACACTGAAGCTTTCTTT,CSVFQGSGNTEAFF
TRBV6-5,.,TRBJ2-1,.,TGTGCCAGCAGTTACAGCGGTTACAATGAGCAGTTCTTC,CASSYSGYNEQFF
TRBV6-1,.,TRBJ2-7,.,TGTGCCAGCAGTGAACTAAGAACCGAGCAGTACTTC,CASSELRTEQYF
TRBV5-1,.,TRBJ1-5,.,TGCGCCAGCAGCTTCGACGGGGTGGGAGGGCAGCCCCAGCATTTT,CASSFDGVGGQPQHF
TRBV5-8,.,TRBJ2-7,.,TGTGCCAGCAGCCTTTACTACGAGCAGTACTTC,CASSLYYEQYF
TRBV5-8,TRBD1,TRBJ2-1,.,TGTGCCAGCAGCCTGGGGACAGGGATAAACAATGAGCAGTTCTTC,CASSLGTGINNEQFF
TRBV5-1,.,TRBJ1-3,.,TGCGCCAGCAGCGCGGGGCCTAATACTGGAAACACCATATATTTT,CASSAGPNTGNTIYF
TRBV5-6,TRBD1,TRBJ1-2,.,TGTGCCAGCAGCTGGACAGGGGGCTATGGCTACACCTTC,CASSWTGGYGYTF
TRBV11-3,TRBD2,TRBJ2-1,.,TGTGCCAGCAGCTTGGGGCCAGCGGGGGCCTACAATGAGCAGTTCTTC,CASSLGPAGAYNEQFF
TRBV28,.,TRBJ1-1,.,TGTGCCAGCAGTGGACACGGGGGGGGTAGAACTGAAGCTTTCTTT,CASSGHGGGRTEAFF
TRBV7-8,TRBD1,TRBJ2-3,.,TGTGCCAGCAGCTTAGTAGGGGGCGAGGGAGATACGCAGTATTTT,CASSLVGGEGDTQYF
TRBV6-7,.,TRBJ1-2,once,TGTGCCAGCAGGGACCCCTACAGGGTGAGAGTTAACTATGGCTACACCTTC,CASRDPYRVRVNYGYTF
TRBV5-1,TRBD1,TRBJ2-3,.,TGCGCCAGCAGCTTACAGGGGGCAGCTGGCGCAGATACGCAGTATTTT,CASSLQGAAGADTQYF
TRBV5-6,TRBD1,TRBJ1-4,.,TGTGCCAGCAGCACGACAGGGTGGGACGAAAAACTGTTTTTT,CASSTTGWDEKLFF
TRBV7-2,.,TRBJ2-3,.,TGTGCCAGCAGCTGGGACTTGAACACAGATACGCAGTATTTT,CASSWDLNTDTQYF
TRBV5-4,TRBD2,TRBJ2-2,.,TGTGCCAGCAGCTTGGCGGGGGGGTACGGGGAGCTGTTTTTT,CASSLAGGYGELFF
TRBV9,.,TRBJ1-6,.,TGTGCCAGCAGCGTCAAGAGCTCCTATAATTCACCCCTCCACTTT,CASSVKSSYNSPLHF
TRBV1,.,TRBJ2-7,.,TGCACCAGCAGCCAAGTAGAAAGAACGACGGGAAGAGGAATCTCCTACGAGCAGTACTTC,CTSSQVERTTGRGISYEQYF
TRBV13,.,TRBJ2-5,.,TGTGCCACCGCTAGAGAAGGCGCCGAAGAGACCCAGTACTTC,CATAREGAEETQYF
TRBV11-2,.,TRBJ2-5,.,TGTGCCAGCAGCCGAGGGACTCAAGAGACCCAGTACTTC,CASSRGTQETQYF
TRBV4-1,.,TRBJ1-1,.,TGCGCCAGCAGCCAAGACGTGGCGGGGGCGCAGAACACTGAAGCTTTCTTT,CASSQDVAGAQNTEAFF
TRBV5-1,.,TRBJ1-5,.,TGCGCCAGCAGCTTGATCCCAGGGTTGAGCAATCAGCCCCAGCATTTT,CASSLIPGLSNQPQHF
TRBV4-1,.,TRBJ1-2,.,TGCGCCAGCAGCCAAGATGCGGGTCCCTATGGCTACACCTTC,CASSQDAGPYGYTF
TRBV21-1,.,TRBJ2-1,once,TGTGCCAGCAGCAGAAATTTGAGGGCTGGGCACAATGAGCAGTTCTTC,CASSRNLRAGHNEQFF
TRBV5-8,.,TRBJ2-1,.,TGTGCCAGCAGAGGACAGTCGAATGAGCAGTTCTTC,CASRGQSNEQFF
TRBV5-5,.,TRBJ2-3,once,TGTGTCTCTAACGGGGAAGGCTCAGATACGCAGTATTTT,CVSNGEGSDTQYF
TRBV19,TRBD2,TRBJ2-5,.,TGTGCCAGTAGTCCGACTAGCGGGGGATTTGAGACCCAGTACTTC,CASSPTSGGFETQYF
TRBV12-1,.,TRBJ1-5,.,TGTGCCAGCAGCGTCCGGTGGACTTATAGCAATCAGCCCCAGCATTTT,CASSVRWTYSNQPQHF
TRBV3-1/TRBV3-2,TRBD2,TRBJ2-7,.,TGTGCCAGCAGCCATGGGGGGGACCACTACGAGCAGTACTTC,CASSHGGDHYEQYF
TRBV30,.,TRBJ1-6,.,TGTGCCTGGAGCTTGGGGGGCTCCTATAATTCACCCCTCCACTTT,CAWSLGGSYNSPLHF
TRBV29-1,TRBD1,TRBJ2-3,.,TGCAGCGTTGCCCCACAGGGGGCCACAGATACGCAGTATTTT,CSVAPQGATDTQYF
TRBV21-1,.,TRBJ2-1,.,TGTGCCAGCAGCAAAGAGAACGTGGGTACTAGCGGGGGACACAATGAGCAGTTCTTC,CASSKENVGTSGGHNEQFF
TRBV30,.,TRBJ1-4,.,TGTGCCTGGAGTCCCTTAAACGGGGGACTGTTTTTT,CAWSPLNGGLFF
TRBV5-4,TRBD1,TRBJ1-6,.,TGTGCCAGCAGCCCTTGGACAGGGGGCATTATCGGTAATTCACCCCTCCACTTT,CASSPWTGGIIGNSPLHF